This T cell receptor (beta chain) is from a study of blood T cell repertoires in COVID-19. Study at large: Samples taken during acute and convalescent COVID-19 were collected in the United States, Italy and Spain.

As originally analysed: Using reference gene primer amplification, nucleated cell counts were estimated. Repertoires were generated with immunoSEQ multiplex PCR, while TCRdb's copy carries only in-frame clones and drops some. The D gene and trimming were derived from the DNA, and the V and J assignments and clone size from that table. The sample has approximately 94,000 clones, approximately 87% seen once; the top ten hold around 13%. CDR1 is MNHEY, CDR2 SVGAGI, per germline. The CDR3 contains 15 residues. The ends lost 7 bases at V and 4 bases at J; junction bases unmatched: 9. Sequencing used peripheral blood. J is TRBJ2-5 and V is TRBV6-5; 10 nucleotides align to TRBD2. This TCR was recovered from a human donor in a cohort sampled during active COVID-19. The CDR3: CASTLLAGARETQYF. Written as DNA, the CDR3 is TGTGCCAGCACGCTTCTAGCGGGAGCCCGAGAGACCCAGTACTTC.